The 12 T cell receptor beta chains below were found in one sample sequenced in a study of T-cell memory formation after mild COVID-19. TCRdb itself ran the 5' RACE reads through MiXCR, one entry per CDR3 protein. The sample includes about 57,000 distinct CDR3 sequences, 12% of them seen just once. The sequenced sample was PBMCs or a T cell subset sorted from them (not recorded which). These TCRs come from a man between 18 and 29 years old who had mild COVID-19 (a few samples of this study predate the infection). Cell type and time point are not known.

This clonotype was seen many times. CDR3 residues: CASQTSGSYNEQFF. The CDR3 DNA reads TGCGCCAGTCAGACTAGCGGCTCCTACAATGAGCAGTTCTTC. The V call is TRBV5-1, the J call TRBJ2-1; 9 nucleotides line up with TRBD2. The CDR3 contains 14 residues. Germline assignment: CDR1 SGHRS and CDR2 YFSETQ. J gave up 0 bases and V 8 bases, and 3 bases lay outside the gene matches.

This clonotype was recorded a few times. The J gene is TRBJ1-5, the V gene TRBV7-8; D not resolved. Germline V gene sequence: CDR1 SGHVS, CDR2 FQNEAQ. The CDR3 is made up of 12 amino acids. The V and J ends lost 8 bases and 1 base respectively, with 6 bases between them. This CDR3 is CASGGSNQPQHF. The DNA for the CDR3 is TGTGCCAGCGGAGGGAGCAATCAGCCCCAGCATTTT.

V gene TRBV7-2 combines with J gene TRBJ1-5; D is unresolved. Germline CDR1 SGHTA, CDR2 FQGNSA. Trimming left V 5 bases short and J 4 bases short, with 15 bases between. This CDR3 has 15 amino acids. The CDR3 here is CASSPWTGQNQPQHF. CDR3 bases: TGTGCCAGCAGCCCCTGGACGGGTCAAAATCAGCCCCAGCATTTT.

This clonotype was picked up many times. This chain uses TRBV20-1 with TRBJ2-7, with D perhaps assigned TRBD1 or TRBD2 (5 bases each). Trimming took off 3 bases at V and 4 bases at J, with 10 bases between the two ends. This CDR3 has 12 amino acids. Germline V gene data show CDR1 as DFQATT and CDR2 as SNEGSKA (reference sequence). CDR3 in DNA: TGCAGTGCTAGTGTCAGGGAGTACGAGCAGTACGTC. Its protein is CSASVREYEQYV.

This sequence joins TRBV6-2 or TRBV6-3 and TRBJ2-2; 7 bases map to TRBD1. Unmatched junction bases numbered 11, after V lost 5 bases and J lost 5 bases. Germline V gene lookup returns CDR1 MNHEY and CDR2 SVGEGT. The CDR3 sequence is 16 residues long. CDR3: CASSRGDRDLTGELFF. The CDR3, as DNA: TGTGCCAGCAGTCGAGGTGACAGGGATCTTACCGGGGAGCTGTTTTTT.

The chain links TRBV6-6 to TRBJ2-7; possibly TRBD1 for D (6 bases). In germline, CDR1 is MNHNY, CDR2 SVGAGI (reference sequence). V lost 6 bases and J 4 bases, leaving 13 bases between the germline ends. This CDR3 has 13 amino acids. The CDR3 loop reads CASSRDTRYEQYV. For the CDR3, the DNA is TGTGCCAGCAGCCGGGACACCCGATACGAGCAGTACGTC.

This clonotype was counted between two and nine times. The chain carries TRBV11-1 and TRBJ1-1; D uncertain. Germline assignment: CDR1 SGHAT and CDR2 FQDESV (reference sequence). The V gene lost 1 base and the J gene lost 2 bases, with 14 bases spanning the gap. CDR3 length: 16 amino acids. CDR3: CASSLGLWTANTEAFF. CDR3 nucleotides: TGTGCCAGCAGCTTAGGCCTTTGGACCGCCAACACTGAAGCTTTCTTT. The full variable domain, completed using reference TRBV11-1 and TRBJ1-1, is EAEVAQSPRYKITEKSQAVAFWCDPISGHATLYWYRQILGQGPELLVQFQDESVVDDSQLPKDRFSAERLKGVDSTLKIQPAELGDSAMYLCASSLGLWTANTEAFFGQGTRLTVV.

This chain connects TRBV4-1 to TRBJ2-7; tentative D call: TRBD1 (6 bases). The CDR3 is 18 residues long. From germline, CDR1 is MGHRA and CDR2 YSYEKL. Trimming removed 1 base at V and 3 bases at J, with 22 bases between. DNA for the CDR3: TGCGCCAGCAGCCAAGGTTGGACAGTCCTACCTATGGGCTACGAGCAGTACTTC. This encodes CASSQGWTVLPMGYEQYF.

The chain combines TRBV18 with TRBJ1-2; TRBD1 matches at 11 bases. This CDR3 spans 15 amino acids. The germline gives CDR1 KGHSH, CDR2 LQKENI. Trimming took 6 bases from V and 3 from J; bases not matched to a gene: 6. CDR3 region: CASSQGQGAYYGYTF. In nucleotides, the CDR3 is TGTGCCAGCTCCCAAGGACAGGGGGCGTACTATGGCTACACCTTC.

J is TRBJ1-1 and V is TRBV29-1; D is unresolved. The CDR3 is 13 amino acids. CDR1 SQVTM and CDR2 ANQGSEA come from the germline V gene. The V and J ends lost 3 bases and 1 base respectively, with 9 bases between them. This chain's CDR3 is CSVEIVGNTEAFF. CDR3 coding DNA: TGCAGCGTTGAGATCGTCGGGAACACTGAAGCTTTCTTT.

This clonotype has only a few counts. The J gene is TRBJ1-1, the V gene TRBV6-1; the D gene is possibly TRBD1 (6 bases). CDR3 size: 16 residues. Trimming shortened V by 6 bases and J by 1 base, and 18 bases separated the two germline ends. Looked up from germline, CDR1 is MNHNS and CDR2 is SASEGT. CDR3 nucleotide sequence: TGTGCCAGCAGCGGAGAAGACCAAGGGGGGAACACTGAAGCTTTCTTT. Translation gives CASSGEDQGGNTEAFF.

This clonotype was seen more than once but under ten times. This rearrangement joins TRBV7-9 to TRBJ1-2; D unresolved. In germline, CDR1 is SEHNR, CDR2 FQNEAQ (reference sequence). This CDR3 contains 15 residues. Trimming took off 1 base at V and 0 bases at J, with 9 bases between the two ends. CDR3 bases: TGTGCCAGCAGCTTAGGGCAGCTCTCTAACTATGGCTACACCTTC. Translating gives CASSLGQLSNYGYTF.